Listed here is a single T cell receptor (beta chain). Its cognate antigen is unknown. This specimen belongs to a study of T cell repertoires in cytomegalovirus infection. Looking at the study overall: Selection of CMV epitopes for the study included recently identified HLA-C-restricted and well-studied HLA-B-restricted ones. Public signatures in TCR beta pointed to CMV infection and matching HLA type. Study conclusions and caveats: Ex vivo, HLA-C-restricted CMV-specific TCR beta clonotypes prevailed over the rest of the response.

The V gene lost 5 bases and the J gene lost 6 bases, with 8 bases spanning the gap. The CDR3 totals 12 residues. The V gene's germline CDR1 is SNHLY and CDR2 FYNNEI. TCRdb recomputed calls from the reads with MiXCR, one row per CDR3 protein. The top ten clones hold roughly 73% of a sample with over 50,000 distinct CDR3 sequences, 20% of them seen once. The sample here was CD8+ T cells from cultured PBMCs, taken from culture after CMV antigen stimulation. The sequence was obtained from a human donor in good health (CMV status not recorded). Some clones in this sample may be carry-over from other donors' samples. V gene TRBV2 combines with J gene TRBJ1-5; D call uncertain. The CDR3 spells CASSPPGQPQHF. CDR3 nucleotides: TGTGCCAGCAGTCCTCCAGGTCAGCCCCAGCATTTT.